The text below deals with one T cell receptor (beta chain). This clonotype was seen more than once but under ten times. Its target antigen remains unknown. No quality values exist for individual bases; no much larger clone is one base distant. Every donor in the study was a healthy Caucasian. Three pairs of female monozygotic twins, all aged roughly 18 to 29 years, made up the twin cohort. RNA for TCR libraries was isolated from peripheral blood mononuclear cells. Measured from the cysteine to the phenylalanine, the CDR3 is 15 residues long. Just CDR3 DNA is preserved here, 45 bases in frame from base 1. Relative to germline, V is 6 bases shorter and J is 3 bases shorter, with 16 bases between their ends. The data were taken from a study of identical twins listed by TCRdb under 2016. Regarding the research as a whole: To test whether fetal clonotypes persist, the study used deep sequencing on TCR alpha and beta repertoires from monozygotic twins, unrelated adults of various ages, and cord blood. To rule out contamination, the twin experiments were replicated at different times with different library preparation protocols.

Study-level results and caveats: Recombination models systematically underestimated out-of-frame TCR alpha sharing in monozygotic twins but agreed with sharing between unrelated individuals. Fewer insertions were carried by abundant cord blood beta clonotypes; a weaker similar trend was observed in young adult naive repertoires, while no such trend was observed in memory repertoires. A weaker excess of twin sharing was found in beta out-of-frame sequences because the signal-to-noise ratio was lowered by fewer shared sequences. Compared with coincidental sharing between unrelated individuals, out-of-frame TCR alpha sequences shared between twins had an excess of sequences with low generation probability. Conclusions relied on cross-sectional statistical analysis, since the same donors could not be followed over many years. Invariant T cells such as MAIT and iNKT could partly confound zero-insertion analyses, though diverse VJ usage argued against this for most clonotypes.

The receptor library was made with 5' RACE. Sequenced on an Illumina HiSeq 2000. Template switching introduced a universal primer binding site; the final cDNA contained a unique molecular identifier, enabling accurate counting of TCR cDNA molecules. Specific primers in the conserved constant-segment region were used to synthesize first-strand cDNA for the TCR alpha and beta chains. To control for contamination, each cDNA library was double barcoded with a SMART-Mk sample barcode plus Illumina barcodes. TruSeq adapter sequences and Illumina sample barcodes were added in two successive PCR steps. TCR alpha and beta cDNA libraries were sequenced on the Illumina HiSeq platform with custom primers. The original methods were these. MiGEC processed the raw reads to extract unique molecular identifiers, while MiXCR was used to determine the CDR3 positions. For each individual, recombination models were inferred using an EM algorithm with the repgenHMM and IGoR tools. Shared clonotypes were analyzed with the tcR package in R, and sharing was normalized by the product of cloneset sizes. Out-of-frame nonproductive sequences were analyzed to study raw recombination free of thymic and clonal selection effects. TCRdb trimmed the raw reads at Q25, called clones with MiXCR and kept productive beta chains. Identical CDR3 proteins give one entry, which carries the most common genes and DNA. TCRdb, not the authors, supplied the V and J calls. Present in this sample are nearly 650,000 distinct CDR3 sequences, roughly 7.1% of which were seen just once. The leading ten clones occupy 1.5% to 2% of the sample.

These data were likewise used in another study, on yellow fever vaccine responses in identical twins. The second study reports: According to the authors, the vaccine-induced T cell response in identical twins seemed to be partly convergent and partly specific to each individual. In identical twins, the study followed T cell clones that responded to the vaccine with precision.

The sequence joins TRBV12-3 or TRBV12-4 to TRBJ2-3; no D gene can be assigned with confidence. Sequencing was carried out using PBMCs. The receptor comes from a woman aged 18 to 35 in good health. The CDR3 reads CASRQRRFRTDTQYF. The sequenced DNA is TGTGCCAGCAGGCAACGCCGGTTTCGTACAGATACGCAGTATTTT.